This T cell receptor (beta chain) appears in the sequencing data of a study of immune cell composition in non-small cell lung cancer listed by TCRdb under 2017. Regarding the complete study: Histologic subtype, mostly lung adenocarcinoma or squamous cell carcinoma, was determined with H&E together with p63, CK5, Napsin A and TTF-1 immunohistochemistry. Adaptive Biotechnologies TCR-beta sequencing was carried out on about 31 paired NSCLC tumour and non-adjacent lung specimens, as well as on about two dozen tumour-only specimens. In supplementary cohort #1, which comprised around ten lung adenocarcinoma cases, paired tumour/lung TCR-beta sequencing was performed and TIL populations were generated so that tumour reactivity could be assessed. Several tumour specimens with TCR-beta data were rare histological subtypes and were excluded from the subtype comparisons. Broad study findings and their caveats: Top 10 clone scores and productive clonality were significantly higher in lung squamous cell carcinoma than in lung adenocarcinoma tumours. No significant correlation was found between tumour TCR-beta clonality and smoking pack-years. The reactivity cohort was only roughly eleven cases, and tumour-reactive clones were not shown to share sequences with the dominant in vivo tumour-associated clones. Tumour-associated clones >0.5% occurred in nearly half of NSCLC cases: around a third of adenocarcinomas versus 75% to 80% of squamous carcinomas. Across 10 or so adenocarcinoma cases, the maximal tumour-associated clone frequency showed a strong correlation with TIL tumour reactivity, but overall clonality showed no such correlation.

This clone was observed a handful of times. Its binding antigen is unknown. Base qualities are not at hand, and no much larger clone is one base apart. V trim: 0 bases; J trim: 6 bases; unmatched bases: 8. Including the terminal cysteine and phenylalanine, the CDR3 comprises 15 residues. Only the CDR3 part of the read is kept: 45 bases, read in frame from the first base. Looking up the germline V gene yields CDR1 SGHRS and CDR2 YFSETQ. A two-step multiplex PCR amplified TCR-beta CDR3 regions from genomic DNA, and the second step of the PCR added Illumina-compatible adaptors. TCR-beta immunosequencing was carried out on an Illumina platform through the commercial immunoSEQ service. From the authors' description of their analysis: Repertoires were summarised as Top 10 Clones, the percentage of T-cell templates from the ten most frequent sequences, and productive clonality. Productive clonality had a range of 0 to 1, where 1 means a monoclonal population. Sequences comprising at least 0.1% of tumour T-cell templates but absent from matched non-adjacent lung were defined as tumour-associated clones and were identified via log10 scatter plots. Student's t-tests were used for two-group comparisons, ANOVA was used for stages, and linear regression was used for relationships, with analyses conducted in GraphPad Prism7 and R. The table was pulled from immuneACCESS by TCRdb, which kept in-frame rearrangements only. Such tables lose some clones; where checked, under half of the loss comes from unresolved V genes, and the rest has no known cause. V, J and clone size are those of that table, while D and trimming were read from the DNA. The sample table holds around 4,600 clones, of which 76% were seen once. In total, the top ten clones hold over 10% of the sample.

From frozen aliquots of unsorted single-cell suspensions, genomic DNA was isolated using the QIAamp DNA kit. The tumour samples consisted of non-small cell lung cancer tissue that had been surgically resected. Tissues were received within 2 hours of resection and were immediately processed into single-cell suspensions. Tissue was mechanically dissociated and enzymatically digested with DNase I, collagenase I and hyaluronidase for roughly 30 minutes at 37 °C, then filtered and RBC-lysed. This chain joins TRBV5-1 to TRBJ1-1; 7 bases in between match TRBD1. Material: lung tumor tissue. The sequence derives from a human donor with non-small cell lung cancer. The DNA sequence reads TGCGCCAGCAGCTTGGCTACGACAGGGCGACCTGAAGCTTTCTTT. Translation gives CASSLATTGRPEAFF. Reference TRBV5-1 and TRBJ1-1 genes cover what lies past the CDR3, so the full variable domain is KAGVTQTPRYLIKTRGQQVTLSCSPISGHRSVSWYQQTPGQGLQFLFEYFSETQRNKGNFPGRFSGRQFSNSRSEMNVSTLELGDSALYLCASSLATTGRPEAFFGQGTRLTVV.